This T cell receptor (beta chain) was sequenced in a study of blood T cell repertoires in COVID-19. The CDR3 contains 14 residues. CDR1 and CDR2 from the germline V gene are SGHDN and FVKESK. V was clipped by 8 bases and J by 1 base; unmatched bases: 2. Data came from immunoSEQ multiplex PCR; TCRdb stores just in-frame clones and leaves some out. The sample shows hundreds of thousands of clones, 90% of them seen only once. The receptor was isolated from a woman under 30 with acute COVID-19. The sequenced sample consisted of PBMCs or T cells enriched from blood (not recorded which). The chain employs TRBV14 and TRBJ2-3; 11 nucleotides match TRBD1. CDR3 residues: CASQDRGRTDTQYF. The DNA of the CDR3 is TGTGCCAGCCAGGACAGGGGGCGCACAGATACGCAGTATTTT.